The 17 T cell receptor beta chains in this list originate from one sample, sequenced in a study of OX40 agonist ivuxolimab in advanced cancers. TCRdb's copy holds only in-frame clones and misses some; the assay was immunoSEQ multiplex PCR. The sample contains roughly 80,000 clones, roughly 91% of which appear only once. The sequenced sample was CD4+ or CD8+ T cells sorted from blood, obtained in a trial of the OX40 agonist ivuxolimab. These receptors were collected from an adult with an advanced solid tumor such as melanoma, head and neck, liver or kidney cancer.

The chain joins TRBV9 to TRBJ2-1, with 8 nucleotides matching TRBD2. There are 15 residues in the CDR3. J gave up 2 bases and V 1 base, and 2 bases lay outside the gene matches. The V gene's germline CDR1 is SGDLS and CDR2 YYNGEE. Written as DNA, the CDR3 is TGTGCCAGCAGCGTACGGGGGGGAGCCTACAATGAGCAGTTCTTC. It yields the protein CASSVRGGAYNEQFF.

CDR3 sequence reads: CASSFDSNQPQHF. As DNA, the CDR3 is TGTGCCAGCAGTTTCGATAGCAATCAGCCCCAGCATTTT. The rearrangement uses TRBV27 and TRBJ1-5; D gene uncertain. CDR3 length: 13 amino acids. The germline V gene has CDR1 MNHEY and CDR2 SMNVEV (reference sequence). Trimming stripped 3 bases from V and 0 bases from J, with 3 bases between.

This clone was seen only a few times. The chain carries TRBV4-1 and TRBJ1-2, with D uncertain. The V and J ends lost 2 bases and 7 bases respectively, with 5 bases between them. Germline CDR1 and CDR2: MGHRA and YSYEKL. This CDR3 is built from 11 residues. The CDR3 coding sequence is TGCGCCAGCAGCCAACTCGGTGGCTACACCTTC. It yields the protein CASSQLGGYTF.

In regard to this clone: This sample also contains other DNA sequences that code for the same CDR3. The rearrangement joins TRBV27 to TRBJ2-7; D is uncertain. Trimming took off 3 bases at V and 4 bases at J, with 4 bases between the two ends. The CDR3 is made up of 11 amino acids. From germline, CDR1 is MNHEY and CDR2 SMNVEV (reference sequence). The CDR3 spells CASSLGYEQYF. For the CDR3, the DNA is TGTGCCAGCAGTTTGGGGTACGAGCAGTACTTC.

The chain is built from TRBV23-1 and TRBJ2-1; perhaps TRBD1 as D (5 bases). TRBV23-1 is reported as an ORF; its role is uncertain. The CDR3 runs to 16 residues. V was shortened by 0 bases and J by 10 bases, with 19 bases between the two germline ends. CDR3 nucleotides: TGCGCCAGCAGTCAATCACCCACAGGATTTTCTCGAGAGCAGTTCTTC. Its translation is CASSQSPTGFSREQFF.

The V call is TRBV7-7, the J call TRBJ1-2, with 7 nucleotides matching TRBD1. Germline V CDR1 and CDR2: SSHAT, FNYEAQ (reference sequence). The CDR3 spans 15 residues. V lost 2 bases, J lost 7 bases, and 10 bases stayed unmatched. CDR3 coding DNA: TGTGCCAGCAGCTTACAGTATCAGGGGGATGGTGGCTACACCTTC. It yields the protein CASSLQYQGDGGYTF.

The chain uses TRBV7-9 and TRBJ2-7; D gene uncertain. Germline V lookup: CDR1 SEHNR, CDR2 FQNEAQ (reference sequence). The ends were cut back, 2 bases at V and 2 bases at J, with 7 bases in the middle. The CDR3 is made up of 13 amino acids. In DNA, the CDR3 is TGTGCCAGCAGCTTATCCGGGCCCTACGAGCAGTACTTC. Protein product: CASSLSGPYEQYF.

The CDR3 nucleotides read TGTGCTAGTGGTTTGGGACACCGGGACACCGCTACTAATGAAAAACTGTTTTTT. This sequence encodes CASGLGHRDTATNEKLFF. V and J are TRBV12-5 and TRBJ1-4; D perhaps matches TRBD1 (6 bases). This CDR3 is 18 amino acids long. Trimming left V 1 base short and J 2 bases short, with 17 bases between. The germline CDR1 and CDR2 sequences are LGHNT and FRNRAP. The whole variable domain, filled in from reference TRBV12-5 and TRBJ1-4, reads DARVTQTPRHKVTEMGQEVTMRCQPILGHNTVFWYRQTMMQGLELLAYFRNRAPLDDSGMPKDRFSAEMPDATLATLKIQPSEPRDSAVYFCASGLGHRDTATNEKLFFGSGTQLSVL.

The genes are TRBV2 and TRBJ1-4; TRBD1 might be the D (6 bases). With 6 bases removed from V and 4 bases from J, the gap between germline ends came to 15 bases. Per germline, CDR1 SNHLY and CDR2 FYNNEI. The CDR3 totals 15 residues. The CDR3 sequence is CASRESWTDNEKLFF. Here the CDR3 DNA reads TGTGCCAGCAGGGAATCGTGGACAGATAATGAAAAACTGTTTTTT. Looking up the rest from reference TRBV2 and TRBJ1-4 gives the full variable domain: EPEVTQTPSHQVTQMGQEVILRCVPISNHLYFYWYRQILGQKVEFLVSFYNNEISEKSEIFDDQFSVERPDGSNFTLKIRSTKLEDSAMYFCASRESWTDNEKLFFGSGTQLSVL.

The rearrangement links TRBV27 to TRBJ1-1; no reliable D call. The CDR3 length is 13 residues. V was cut by 2 bases and J by 11 bases, with 15 bases left in between. Germline V gene lookup returns CDR1 MNHEY and CDR2 SMNVEV (reference sequence). This CDR3 is CASSLGTGREAFF. CDR3 DNA sequence: TGTGCCAGCAGTTTAGGTACGGGAAGGGAGGCTTTCTTT.

In DNA, the CDR3 is TGTGCCAGTAGTATCTCCGGGACAGCGACCACAGATACGCAGTATTTT. It specifies CASSISGTATTDTQYF. The chain is built from TRBV19 and TRBJ2-3, with 7 bases lining up with TRBD1. Unmatched junction bases numbered 8, after V lost 3 bases and J lost 2 bases. This CDR3 contains 16 residues. Germline V CDR1 and CDR2: LNHDA, SQIVND (reference sequence).

This clone appeared a single time. V gene TRBV4-3 combines with J gene TRBJ1-4; D remains unclear. Germline CDR1 is LGHNA and CDR2 is YSLEER. CDR3 length: 18 amino acids. Trimming took 0 bases from V and 5 from J, leaving 19 bases between them. Written as DNA, the CDR3 is TGCGCCAGCAGCCAAGATTACATAAGAGGCGGTCCCAATGAAAAACTGTTTTTT. This sequence encodes CASSQDYIRGGPNEKLFF.

The chain joins TRBV5-1 to TRBJ1-1; D not resolved. Trimming cost V 1 base and J 0 bases, with 4 bases left between them. The CDR3 contains 13 residues. Germline CDR1 SGHRS, CDR2 YFSETQ. CDR3 loop: CASSLRMNTEAFF. The CDR3 region has the DNA TGCGCCAGCAGCTTGAGGATGAACACTGAAGCTTTCTTT. The entire variable domain, with the rest obtained from reference TRBV5-1 and TRBJ1-1, is as follows: KAGVTQTPRYLIKTRGQQVTLSCSPISGHRSVSWYQQTPGQGLQFLFEYFSETQRNKGNFPGRFSGRQFSNSRSEMNVSTLELGDSALYLCASSLRMNTEAFFGQGTRLTVV.

V gene TRBV11-2 combines with J gene TRBJ2-2; tentatively, D is TRBD2 (5 bases). With 3 bases removed from V and 7 bases from J, the gap between germline ends came to 6 bases. This CDR3 contains 12 residues. Germline values: CDR1 SGHAT, CDR2 FQNNGV. In DNA form, the CDR3 reads TGTGCCAGCAGCTTGGAGGTCGGGGAGCTGTTTTTT. Amino acid sequence: CASSLEVGELFF.

V and J are TRBV7-8 and TRBJ1-2, with D perhaps TRBD1 (5 bases). V lost 0 bases to trimming and J lost 5 bases, with 10 bases between them. Germline V gene lookup returns CDR1 SGHVS and CDR2 FQNEAQ. CDR3 size: 14 residues. The DNA for the CDR3 is TGTGCCAGCAGCTTAGCAAGGGGCCAGTATGGCTACACCTTC. Amino acids: CASSLARGQYGYTF.

V and J are TRBV7-2 and TRBJ1-1, with a weak D call TRBD1 (6 bases). Germline V gene data show CDR1 as SGHTA and CDR2 as FQGNSA. The CDR3 is 15 residues long. V lost 4 bases and J 1 base, leaving 13 bases between the germline ends. The CDR3 DNA sequence: TGTGCCAGCAGCTCGAGCCAGGGGAAGAACACTGAAGCTTTCTTT. Protein: CASSSSQGKNTEAFF.

The CDR3 nucleotides read TGTGCCAGCAGCTTGGGGGGAGATCCTGAAGCTTTCTTT. It encodes CASSLGGDPEAFF. The chain links TRBV7-8 to TRBJ1-1; tentative D call: TRBD1 (5 bases). Trimming took off 3 bases at V and 6 bases at J, with 11 bases between the two ends. Germline CDR1 is SGHVS and CDR2 is FQNEAQ. The CDR3 loop spans 13 amino acids. The variable domain in full, with the rest retrieved from reference TRBV7-8 and TRBJ1-1, is GAGVSQSPRYKVAKRGQDVALRCDPISGHVSLFWYQQALGQGPEFLTYFQNEAQLDKSGLPSDRFFAERPEGSVSTLKIQRTQQEDSAVYLCASSLGGDPEAFFGQGTRLTVV.